There are a few counts of the clone carrying this T cell receptor (beta chain). The data stem from a study of blood T cells in healthy people across ages. Using a J-beta primer mix together with a sample-barcoded 5' primer, a second PCR was run for about 6 to 11 cycles. Each of the samples gave a minimum of 2.5 million paired-end reads that contained CDR3. Via MiXCR, TCRdb re-called the 5' RACE reads, giving one row per CDR3 protein. The sample lists approximately 850,000 distinct CDR3 sequences; roughly 44% were seen once. Germline lookup yields CDR1 MNHNS and CDR2 SASEGT. The junction had 8 bases not matched to a gene; V was cut back by 8 bases and J by 7 bases. The CDR3 totals 15 residues.

The sequenced material came from blood. The clonotype was recovered from a man in his 60s in good health. The genes are TRBV6-1 and TRBJ2-5; 15 nucleotides align to TRBD2. The CDR3 loop reads CASGTSGGKRGTQYF. As DNA, the CDR3 is TGTGCCAGCGGGACTAGCGGGGGGAAAAGGGGGACCCAGTACTTC.